The 32 T cell receptor beta chains below come from one sample, sequenced in a study of metastatic and nonmetastatic thyroid tumors. With MiXCR, TCRdb reprocessed the PCR reads. Among 21,000 or so clones listed, less than 20% were seen once. No patient had received any treatment before thyroid surgery. The material sequenced was blood. The receptors stem from a female donor with papillary thyroid cancer or a benign thyroid nodule (not recorded which). Some clones in this sample may be carry-over from other donors' samples.

The table lists this clone with many counts. J is TRBJ2-3 and V is TRBV13; D is possibly TRBD2 (6 bases). This CDR3 region has 16 residues. Trimming removed 3 bases from V and 5 bases from J, with 18 bases in between. Germline V gene sequence: CDR1 PRHDT, CDR2 FYEKMQ (reference sequence). The CDR3 DNA is TGTGCCAGCAGCTTGATTGGAGCGGAGGGCGGAGATACGCAGTATTTT. It specifies CASSLIGAEGGDTQYF.

About this clone: A much bigger clone sits one base away, suggesting this may be a read error. The chain has TRBV29-1 and TRBJ2-5; a weak D match, TRBD2 (6 bases). The CDR3 length is 13 residues. V was cut by 3 bases and J by 4 bases, with 12 bases left in between. Germline CDR1 reads SQVTM; CDR2 reads ANQGSEA. This CDR3 is CSVDGGIGETQYF. CDR3 bases: TGCAGCGTTGACGGGGGTATTGGAGAGACCCAGTACTTC.

This chain uses TRBV20-1 with TRBJ2-1; D tentatively reads TRBD1 or TRBD2 (5 bases each). The CDR3 runs 16 residues. Germline CDR1 is DFQATT and CDR2 is SNEGSKA (reference sequence). Trimming cost V 6 bases and J 0 bases, with 18 bases left between them. The CDR3 DNA sequence: TGCAGTGCAGACCATCCCCTGGGGGTCTCCTACAATGAGCAGTTCTTC. It encodes CSADHPLGVSYNEQFF.

This clone was seen ten or more times. This sequence joins TRBV3-1 and TRBJ2-7, with D unclear. The CDR3 spans 13 residues. Trimming shortened V by 4 bases and J by 2 bases, and 9 bases separated the two germline ends. Germline V gives CDR1 LGHDT, CDR2 YNNKEL (reference sequence). DNA of the CDR3: TGTGCCAGCAGCCTAAGGGAAACCTACGAGCAGTACTTC. Translated, it gives CASSLRETYEQYF.

The chain links TRBV10-3 to TRBJ1-1; 10 bases align to TRBD1. Germline assignment: CDR1 ENHRY and CDR2 SYGVKD. Losses at the gene ends were 2 bases for V and 0 bases for J; bases not matched to a gene: 6. CDR3 length: 17 residues. CDR3 in DNA: TGTGCCATCAGTGAGCCCGCCGGGACAGGGGTGAACACTGAAGCTTTCTTT. Its protein product is CAISEPAGTGVNTEAFF.

The table lists this clone with a few counts. At one boundary the junction diverges from the germline segment, which might be a read error. The chain joins TRBV6-1 to TRBJ2-2, with TRBD1 matching over 7 bases. CDR1 and CDR2 from the germline V gene are MNHNS and SASEGT. This CDR3 is 15 amino acids long. Here the CDR3 DNA reads TGTGCCAGCAGCATGGACAGGTCCGTCACCGTGGAGCTGTTTTTT. It codes for CASSMDRSVTVELFF.

This clone was seen at least ten times. The chain employs TRBV6-1 and TRBJ1-5, with D tentatively TRBD1 (6 bases). CDR1 is MNHNS, CDR2 SASEGT, per germline. Trimming removed 9 bases at V and 0 bases at J, with 12 bases between. The CDR3 extends over 14 amino acids. The CDR3 sequence: CASNRVNSNQPQHF. The CDR3 DNA reads as TGTGCCAGTAACAGGGTGAATAGCAATCAGCCCCAGCATTTT.

Of note for this clone: Its ends do not fully match the called genes, so a read error is possible. The chain combines TRBV24-1 with TRBJ1-2; 7 nucleotides match TRBD1. CDR1 is KGHDR and CDR2 is SFDVKD in the germline V gene. The CDR3 covers 17 residues. CDR3 bases: TGTGCCACCAGTTATTTTATAACGGGACAGCTTAACTATGGCTACACCTTC. Translated, it gives CATSYFITGQLNYGYTF.

This clone occurred many times. This chain links TRBV5-4 with TRBJ1-1; unclear D gene. Trimming stripped 5 bases from V and 3 bases from J, with 20 bases between. Germline lookup yields CDR1 SGHNT and CDR2 YYREEE (reference sequence). The CDR3 totals 16 residues. The CDR3 is CASSYIPGSWDTEAFF. The CDR3 nucleotides read TGTGCCAGCAGTTATATTCCGGGCTCCTGGGACACTGAAGCTTTCTTT.

This clone was seen at least ten times. The gene calls are TRBV2 and TRBJ1-4, with D hard to call. Trimming shortened V by 1 base and J by 7 bases, and 7 bases separated the two germline ends. This CDR3 comprises 13 residues. Germline loops: CDR1 SNHLY, CDR2 FYNNEI. The CDR3 spells CASSEDNGEKLFF. As DNA, the CDR3 is TGTGCCAGCAGTGAAGATAACGGTGAAAAACTGTTTTTT. Drawing the rest from reference TRBV2 and TRBJ1-4, the complete variable domain is EPEVTQTPSHQVTQMGQEVILRCVPISNHLYFYWYRQILGQKVEFLVSFYNNEISEKSEIFDDQFSVERPDGSNFTLKIRSTKLEDSAMYFCASSEDNGEKLFFGSGTQLSVL.

This clone was detected ten times or more. CDR3 region: CASERDGANYGYTF. In nucleotides, the CDR3 is TGTGCCAGCGAAAGGGACGGCGCTAACTATGGCTACACCTTC. The rearrangement links TRBV2 to TRBJ1-2, with a possible D match to TRBD1 (5 bases). Trimming removed 8 bases at V and 0 bases at J, with 13 bases between. CDR3 length: 14 amino acids. Germline V gene lookup returns CDR1 SNHLY and CDR2 FYNNEI.

This clone was recorded a few times. The rearrangement uses TRBV6-6 and TRBJ1-1; D perhaps matches TRBD1 (5 bases). V was pared by 6 bases and J by 7 bases, with 15 bases between. This CDR3 contains 13 residues. Germline V gene data show CDR1 as MNHNY and CDR2 as SVGAGI (reference sequence). The CDR3 coding sequence is TGTGCCAGCAGATATCGACAGCTGGGTGAAGCTTTCTTT. This codes for CASRYRQLGEAFF.

On this clone itself: With a much larger clone just one base away, this may be a read error. V and J are TRBV29-1 and TRBJ2-5; D might be TRBD1 (6 bases). The CDR3 has 15 amino acids. Trimming cost V 2 bases and J 4 bases, with 17 bases left between them. Germline CDR1 is SQVTM and CDR2 is ANQGSEA. The CDR3 sequence is CSVEHGQWASETQYF. The CDR3 DNA sequence: TGCAGCGTTGAACACGGACAGTGGGCGTCAGAGACCCAGTACTTC.

Ten or more counts support this clone. This chain connects TRBV5-1 to TRBJ2-5; D possibly corresponds to TRBD1 (5 bases). Trimming removed 0 bases at V and 1 base at J, with 10 bases between. The CDR3 spans 15 residues. Looked up from germline, CDR1 is SGHRS and CDR2 is YFSETQ. In DNA form, the CDR3 reads TGCGCCAGCAGCTTGGTTTCAGGGCCCCAAGAGACCCAGTACTTC. Encoded protein: CASSLVSGPQETQYF.

This clone appeared many times. The chain combines TRBV2 with TRBJ1-1; perhaps TRBD1 as D (5 bases). Germline V gene sequence: CDR1 SNHLY, CDR2 FYNNEI. V dropped 5 bases and J dropped 1 base, with 11 bases sitting between them. CDR3 length: 14 amino acids. CDR3 nucleotide sequence: TGTGCCAGCAGTCTTCGAGACAGGAACACTGAAGCTTTCTTT. It encodes CASSLRDRNTEAFF.

As to this clone: The junction does not match germline at one end; this may be a read error. Other nucleotide sequences from this sample produce the same CDR3. The chain links TRBV10-3 to TRBJ1-2; TRBD1 matches 8 bases. The germline V gene has CDR1 ENHRY and CDR2 SYGVKD. The CDR3 loop spans 13 amino acids. CDR3 region: CAISEGQGYGYTF. The CDR3 DNA is TGTGCCATAAGTGAAGGACAGGGCTACGGCTACACCTTC.

This clone was observed many times. The chain has TRBV3-1 and TRBJ1-2; no clear D. Germline CDR1 reads LGHDT; CDR2 reads YNNKEL (reference sequence). The CDR3 spans 13 residues. V lost 4 bases and J lost 8, with 14 bases in between. CDR3 sequence (DNA): TGTGCCAGCAGCCTCCCGGGCCGGGGAGGCTACACCTTC. It specifies CASSLPGRGGYTF.

At least ten counts were recorded for this clone. This chain joins TRBV12-3 or TRBV12-4 and TRBJ2-5; 9 nucleotides align to TRBD1. The CDR3 length is 14 residues. J lost 4 bases, V lost 6 bases, and 6 bases had no gene match. The CDR3 spells CASSSSTGGETQYF. CDR3 in DNA: TGTGCCAGCAGCTCCTCGACAGGGGGAGAGACCCAGTACTTC.

This clone was counted many times. This chain uses TRBV18 with TRBJ1-3; D unclear. CDR1 and CDR2 (germline): KGHSH, LQKENI. CDR3 length: 13 residues. The germline V and J ends were trimmed by 4 bases and 7 bases, with 11 bases remaining between them. The CDR3 reads CASSREVWNTIYF. As DNA, the CDR3 is TGTGCCAGCTCACGAGAGGTTTGGAACACCATATATTTT.

Remarks on this clone: One end of the junction fails to match germline, which may point to a read error. J is TRBJ1-6 and V is TRBV10-3; tentative D call: TRBD1 (6 bases). The V gene's germline CDR1 is ENHRY and CDR2 SYGVKD. This CDR3 spans 18 amino acids. CDR3 residues: CAIGESSQGSAYNSPLHF. DNA of the CDR3: TGTGCCATCGGTGAGTCCTCCCAGGGGTCGGCCTATAATTCACCCCTCCACTTT.

Relative to its sample, this clone is medium-sized. The V gene is TRBV6-1, the J gene TRBJ1-3; D perhaps matches TRBD1 (6 bases). Germline CDR1 is MNHNS and CDR2 is SASEGT. This CDR3 has 17 residues. The V end was cut by 7 bases, the J end by 0 bases, with 19 bases between. Here the CDR3 DNA reads TGTGCCAGCAACCTCTGGACAGACATTCCCTCTGGAAACACCATATATTTT. It codes for CASNLWTDIPSGNTIYF.

This clone has ten or more counts. V and J are TRBV6-1 and TRBJ2-5; D gene uncertain. This CDR3 is 14 amino acids long. The V gene's germline CDR1 is MNHNS and CDR2 SASEGT. Trimming removed 2 bases from V and 0 bases from J, with 7 bases in between. The CDR3, as DNA: TGTGCCAGCAGTGAATGGCGGAACCAAGAGACCCAGTACTTC. Translation: CASSEWRNQETQYF.

This clone was observed a handful of times. The V gene is TRBV6-2 or TRBV6-3, the J gene TRBJ2-2, with D unclear. CDR1 and CDR2 (germline): MNHEY, SVGEGT. This CDR3 is built from 12 residues. Trimming stripped 7 bases from V and 5 bases from J, with 8 bases between. DNA for the CDR3: TGTGCCAGCATCCGCCAAACCGGGGAGCTGTTTTTT. This sequence encodes CASIRQTGELFF.

This clone was detected ten times or more. The V and J genes are TRBV20-1 and TRBJ2-7; D not certain. CDR3 length: 14 amino acids. Per the germline V gene, CDR1 is DFQATT and CDR2 is SNEGSKA (reference sequence). V was clipped by 3 bases and J by 1 base, with 13 bases between them. This chain's CDR3 is CSASRAERSYEQYF. In nucleotides, the CDR3 is TGCAGTGCTAGTCGGGCAGAACGATCCTACGAGCAGTACTTC.

CDR3 DNA sequence: TGTGCCAGCAGCTTAGAATGGGGAGCGCCGTGGACCTTC. Translating it yields CASSLEWGAPWTF. The gene calls are TRBV11-2 and TRBJ1-2; unclear D gene. CDR3 length equals 13 residues. Looked up from germline, CDR1 is SGHAT and CDR2 is FQNNGV. Trimming cost V 0 bases and J 14 bases, with 16 bases left between them.

The rearrangement joins TRBV9 to TRBJ2-7, with D tentatively TRBD1 (7 bases). V gave up 7 bases and J gave up 2 bases, with 19 bases separating them. The CDR3 length is 15 residues. Germline loops: CDR1 SGDLS, CDR2 YYNGEE. For the CDR3, the DNA is TGTGCCAGCGGACGGGGGACAGTGTGCCCCTACGAGCAGTACTTC. Translation gives CASGRGTVCPYEQYF.

At least ten counts were recorded for this clone. Within the sample, other DNA sequences also encode this same CDR3. V gene TRBV5-4 combines with J gene TRBJ2-5, with a possible D match to TRBD1 (7 bases). Germline-derived CDR1 and CDR2 are SGHNT and YYREEE (reference sequence). V lost 5 bases to trimming and J lost 1 base, with 15 bases between them. The CDR3 extends over 15 amino acids. As DNA, the CDR3 is TGTGCCAGCAGGCGGGACAGAGGGGGCCAAGAGACCCAGTACTTC. It specifies CASRRDRGGQETQYF.

The table lists this clone with many counts. J is TRBJ2-7 and V is TRBV11-2; D might be TRBD1 (6 bases). CDR3 size: 14 residues. The germline gives CDR1 SGHAT, CDR2 FQNNGV. V lost 5 bases and J 2 bases, leaving 13 bases between the germline ends. CDR3 residues: CASSPRQAPYEQYF. CDR3 nucleotide sequence: TGTGCCAGCAGCCCACGACAGGCCCCCTACGAGCAGTACTTC.

This clone appeared many times. A read error is possible here, since a much larger clone lies one base away. The rearrangement joins TRBV9 to TRBJ2-3; 8 nucleotides match TRBD2. Germline CDR1 reads SGDLS; CDR2 reads YYNGEE. The CDR3 is 15 amino acids. The CDR3: CASGVWTSSTDTQYF. CDR3 coding DNA: TGTGCCAGCGGCGTCTGGACTAGCAGCACAGATACGCAGTATTTT.

With regard to this clone: Sequence at one end of the junction differs from germline and may be a read error. The CDR3 protein is CASGFVSQPHF. The CDR3 region has the DNA TGTGCTAGTGGTTTTGTTAGTCAGCCACACTTC. The chain joins TRBV12-5 to TRBJ2-7, with unresolved D. CDR3 length equals 11 residues. The germline V gene has CDR1 LGHNT and CDR2 FRNRAP.

This clone was picked up many times. The CDR3 loop reads CSARTANTEAFF. The CDR3 bases are TGCAGTGCCCGGACTGCGAACACTGAAGCTTTCTTT. The chain links TRBV20-1 to TRBJ1-1; D ambiguous. This CDR3 is 12 amino acids long. Trimming removed 6 bases at V and 1 base at J, with 9 bases between. Germline V gene lookup returns CDR1 DFQATT and CDR2 SNEGSKA (reference sequence).

By proportion, this clone is medium-sized. The rearrangement joins TRBV20-1 to TRBJ2-2; 14 bases match TRBD2. The CDR3 is made up of 15 amino acids. The germline gives CDR1 DFQATT, CDR2 SNEGSKA (reference sequence). With 5 bases clipped from V and 6 bases from J, the junction kept 5 bases outside the gene matches. CDR3 protein: CSASTSGGAAGELFF. The CDR3 DNA sequence: TGCAGTGCTTCGACTAGCGGGGGGGCCGCCGGGGAGCTGTTTTTT.